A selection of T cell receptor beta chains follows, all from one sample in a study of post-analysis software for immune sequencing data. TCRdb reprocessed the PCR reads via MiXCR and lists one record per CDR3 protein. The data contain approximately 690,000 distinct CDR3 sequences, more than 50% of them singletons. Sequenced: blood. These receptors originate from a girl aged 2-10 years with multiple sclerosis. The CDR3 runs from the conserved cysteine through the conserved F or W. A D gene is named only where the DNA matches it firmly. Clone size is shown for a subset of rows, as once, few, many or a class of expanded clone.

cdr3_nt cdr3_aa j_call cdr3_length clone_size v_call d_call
TGTGCCAGCAGCACTTTCCGGACAGCGAGAATCATAAACACAGATACGCAGTATTTT CASSTFRTARIINTDTQYF TRBJ2-3 19 . TRBV11-2 .
TGCAGTGCCTCGTCCAGAGGGGACAGGGGGCCCCCTAACTATGGCTACACCTTC CSASSRGDRGPPNYGYTF TRBJ1-2 18 . TRBV20-1 TRBD1
TGCGCCAGCAGCACCCTGGGAGGGACAAATGAAAAACTGTTTTTT CASSTLGGTNEKLFF TRBJ1-4 15 . TRBV5-1 .
TGCAGCGTTGACCAGCGGGGGGGCCAAGAGACCCAGTACTTC CSVDQRGGQETQYF TRBJ2-5 14 few TRBV29-1 TRBD2
TGTGCCAGCACCACAGAATGGGTGAGCTCCTACAATGAGCAGTTCTTC CASTTEWVSSYNEQFF TRBJ2-1 16 few TRBV6-2/TRBV6-3 .
TGCGCCAGCAGCCAAGGGTGGGATAACTACAATGAGCAGTTCTTC CASSQGWDNYNEQFF TRBJ2-1 15 few TRBV4-1 .
TGCAGTGCGCCGGGACTAGCATCAGATACGCAGTATTTT CSAPGLASDTQYF TRBJ2-3 13 . TRBV20-1 TRBD2
TGTGCCATCAGTGATGTGGGCCGTCTGGGGCATAATGGCTACACCTTC CAISDVGRLGHNGYTF TRBJ1-2 16 . TRBV10-3 .
TGTGCCAGCAGCTTAGTGGGCAGGGCCGGAGAGACCCAGTACTTC CASSLVGRAGETQYF TRBJ2-5 15 . TRBV7-2 .
TGTGCCAGCAGCACCGATCCCCTCCCGGAACCGGAGCAGTACTTC CASSTDPLPEPEQYF TRBJ2-5 15 . TRBV2 .
TGTGCCAGCAGTCCACGACTAAATAGTGGCTACACCTTC CASSPRLNSGYTF TRBJ1-2 13 few TRBV6-2/TRBV6-3 .
TGCGCCAGCAGCGTGACAGGGTACCGGTCGGTCCATGGCTACACCTTC CASSVTGYRSVHGYTF TRBJ1-2 16 . TRBV5-1 TRBD1
TGCGCCAGCAGCTTGGGACAGGGTAAGACAGATACGCAGTATTTT CASSLGQGKTDTQYF TRBJ2-3 15 . TRBV5-1 TRBD1
TGCGCCAGCAGCCAAGGGCCCGGTGGGGTTGACTACGAGCAGTACTTC CASSQGPGGVDYEQYF TRBJ2-7 16 once TRBV4-1 .
TGTGCCAGCAGCGTAATTGCGGACCCTTCCTACAATGAGCAGTTCTTC CASSVIADPSYNEQFF TRBJ2-1 16 . TRBV9 .
TGTGCCAGCAGTTTAAGACAGGGGGTGATCGGGGAGCTGTTTTTT CASSLRQGVIGELFF TRBJ2-2 15 . TRBV12-3/TRBV12-4 TRBD1
TGCGCCAGCAGCTCGGACCCAGACACCGATCAGCCCCAGCATTTT CASSSDPDTDQPQHF TRBJ1-5 15 . TRBV5-1 .
TGTGCCAGCAGCTTAGAGCCGGGAGCAGATACGCAGTATTTT CASSLEPGADTQYF TRBJ2-3 14 . TRBV7-2 .
TGTGCCAGCAGTCTGGACACGGACTTCTATGGCTACACCTTC CASSLDTDFYGYTF TRBJ1-2 14 . TRBV6-1 .
TGTGCCAGCAGCTTCGGACTAGCGGGAGCAGTGGAGTACAATGAGCAGTTCTTC CASSFGLAGAVEYNEQFF TRBJ2-1 18 . TRBV7-8 TRBD2
TGTGCCTGGAGTGTAGACGGTAATCAGCCCCAGCATTTT CAWSVDGNQPQHF TRBJ1-5 13 few TRBV30 .
TGCAGTGCTCCCCGACCGGGACAGGGGGGATACGAGCAGTACTTC CSAPRPGQGGYEQYF TRBJ2-7 15 . TRBV20-1 TRBD1
TGTGCCAGCAGCTTAGGGCCGGGGTTGAACACTGAAGCTTTCTTT CASSLGPGLNTEAFF TRBJ1-1 15 . TRBV7-6 .
TGTGCCAGCTCACCTGGGACGGGACAGAGCACAGATACGCAGTATTTT CASSPGTGQSTDTQYF TRBJ2-3 16 . TRBV18 TRBD1
TGCAGCGTTGAAGCTCCCGGTGAGCAGTTCTTC CSVEAPGEQFF TRBJ2-1 11 . TRBV29-1 .
TGTGCCAGCAGTTCCCCCCGGGACACCAATGAAAAACTGTTTTTT CASSSPRDTNEKLFF TRBJ1-4 15 . TRBV12-3/TRBV12-4 .
TGTGCCAGCAGGCGAGCGGGATCCTACAATGAGCAGTTCTTC CASRRAGSYNEQFF TRBJ2-1 14 . TRBV6-2/TRBV6-3 TRBD2
TGCGCCAGCAGCTTGGCGGGACCGGGGGGCGAGCAGTACTTC CASSLAGPGGEQYF TRBJ2-7 14 . TRBV5-1 TRBD2
TGTGCCAGCAGCCACCCGACGAAGTTCCCGGGGAATGAGCAGTTCTTC CASSHPTKFPGNEQFF TRBJ2-1 16 . TRBV12-3/TRBV12-4 .
TGCAGTGCTAGACGGTCGGACTATGGCTACACCTTC CSARRSDYGYTF TRBJ1-2 12 few TRBV20-1 .
TGTGCCACCAGTGATCGGGGCGTGACGGATACGCAGTATTTT CATSDRGVTDTQYF TRBJ2-3 14 . TRBV24-1 .
TGCAGTGTTGGGCTAGCGGGGAGCTCCTACAATGAGCAGTTCTTC CSVGLAGSSYNEQFF TRBJ2-1 15 . TRBV20-1 TRBD2
TGCGCCAGCAGCTTGTCGGGCCGCCCGGGGAATGGGCAGTTCTTC CASSLSGRPGNGQFF TRBJ2-1 15 . TRBV5-1 .
TGCAGCGTTGAAGATCTGTTCGGGGATGAGCAGTTCTTC CSVEDLFGDEQFF TRBJ2-1 13 . TRBV29-1 .
TGCGCCAGCAGCCAAGATCTCGTCATCGGGAGGGCCAGGGGCGGGGAGCTGTTTTTT CASSQDLVIGRARGGELFF TRBJ2-2 19 few TRBV4-1 TRBD2
TGCGCCAGCAGCTTAGAAGGGGTGGCCAAAAACATTCAGTACTTC CASSLEGVAKNIQYF TRBJ2-4 15 . TRBV5-1 .